The rows below give T cell receptor beta chains drawn from one sample of a study of PD-1 blockade in mismatch repair-deficient tumors. Sequencing was performed with immunoSEQ multiplex PCR; in TCRdb, only in-frame clones are kept and a portion is missing. The sample carries about 68,000 clones, approximately 78% recorded once. Sequencing used peripheral blood, obtained 2 weeks after starting pembrolizumab. Every receptor here comes from an adult with mismatch repair-deficient cancer. Both conserved end residues are part of each CDR3. Fields, in order: J gene, V gene, clone size, D gene, CDR3 DNA, CDR3 protein. The D gene is left open where the match is weak. Expanded clones get a size class; other rows say once, few or many, or leave the size out.

j_gene: TRBJ2-1
v_gene: TRBV5-5
abundance: NA
d_gene: TRBD2
CDR3nt: TGTGCCAGCAGCATGAGCGGGAGGGCCGGGGAGCAGTTCTTC
CDR3aa: CASSMSGRAGEQFF

j_gene: TRBJ2-4
v_gene: TRBV18
abundance: NA
d_gene: TRBD2
CDR3nt: TGTGCCAGCTCCACTAGCGACGGTAGGGATCAGTACTTC
CDR3aa: CASSTSDGRDQYF

j_gene: TRBJ1-3
v_gene: TRBV6-6
abundance: NA
d_gene: TRBD1
CDR3nt: TGTGCCAGCACGAAAGGGGACAGCTCTGGAAACACCATATATTTT
CDR3aa: CASTKGDSSGNTIYF

j_gene: TRBJ1-3
v_gene: TRBV14
abundance: NA
d_gene: NA
CDR3nt: TGTGCCAGCAGCCATCAGGTGGTGGGTGGAAACACCATATATTTT
CDR3aa: CASSHQVVGGNTIYF

j_gene: TRBJ1-1
v_gene: TRBV7-6
abundance: few
d_gene: NA
CDR3nt: TGTGCCAGCAGCCTAAACAGAGCTAACACTGAAGCTTTCTTT
CDR3aa: CASSLNRANTEAFF

j_gene: TRBJ1-2
v_gene: TRBV27
abundance: NA
d_gene: NA
CDR3nt: TGTGCCAGCAGCCCCACGGACGCTAACTATGGCTACACCTTC
CDR3aa: CASSPTDANYGYTF

j_gene: TRBJ2-7
v_gene: TRBV18
abundance: NA
d_gene: TRBD1
CDR3nt: TGTGCCAGCTCAGGGGACAGGGACGAGCAGTACTTC
CDR3aa: CASSGDRDEQYF

j_gene: TRBJ1-2
v_gene: TRBV18
abundance: NA
d_gene: NA
CDR3nt: TGTGCCAGCTCACCGAGACAGGACCAACTGGTGGGCTACACCTTC
CDR3aa: CASSPRQDQLVGYTF

j_gene: TRBJ2-1
v_gene: TRBV30
abundance: NA
d_gene: NA
CDR3nt: TGTGCCTGGAGTGCGCGAAGCGGCAATGAGCAGTTCTTC
CDR3aa: CAWSARSGNEQFF

j_gene: TRBJ2-7
v_gene: TRBV19
abundance: NA
d_gene: NA
CDR3nt: TGTGCCAGTAGTATAAAGGCCAACTACGAGCAGTACTTC
CDR3aa: CASSIKANYEQYF

j_gene: TRBJ2-1
v_gene: TRBV19
abundance: once
d_gene: TRBD2
CDR3nt: TGTGCCAGTAGTACGAGCGGGATATCCTACAATGAGCAGTTCTTC
CDR3aa: CASSTSGISYNEQFF

j_gene: TRBJ2-4
v_gene: TRBV2
abundance: few
d_gene: NA
CDR3nt: TGTGCCAGCAGTGAAAGTTCTGAGGGTATTCAGTACTTC
CDR3aa: CASSESSEGIQYF

j_gene: TRBJ1-1
v_gene: TRBV4-1
abundance: NA
d_gene: NA
CDR3nt: TGCGCCAGCAGCCTACAGGGAATACACCCTGCTTTCTTT
CDR3aa: CASSLQGIHPAFF

j_gene: TRBJ2-7
v_gene: TRBV5-1
abundance: NA
d_gene: NA
CDR3nt: TGCGCCAGCAGCTTGGAAGGATCGGGCTACGAGCAGTACTTC
CDR3aa: CASSLEGSGYEQYF

j_gene: TRBJ2-7
v_gene: TRBV10-1
abundance: NA
d_gene: NA
CDR3nt: TGCGCCAGCAGCGGGACCCGGGGCGAGCAGTACTTC
CDR3aa: CASSGTRGEQYF

j_gene: TRBJ2-1
v_gene: TRBV7-2
abundance: NA
d_gene: NA
CDR3nt: TGTGCCAGCAGCTCGCAATACCTTAGCCGGCGGCATAGGTATGAGCAGTTCTTC
CDR3aa: CASSSQYLSRRHRYEQFF

j_gene: TRBJ1-2
v_gene: TRBV19
abundance: NA
d_gene: NA
CDR3nt: TGTGCCATAAACCGACAGGACCGCTATGGCTACACCTTC
CDR3aa: CAINRQDRYGYTF

j_gene: TRBJ1-1
v_gene: TRBV7-2
abundance: NA
d_gene: NA
CDR3nt: TGTGCCAGCAGCTCAACCAGGGGTACTGAAGCTTTCTTT
CDR3aa: CASSSTRGTEAFF

j_gene: TRBJ2-3
v_gene: TRBV19
abundance: NA
d_gene: NA
CDR3nt: TGTGCCAGTAGGGGGGACGGATACACAGATACGCAGTATTTT
CDR3aa: CASRGDGYTDTQYF

j_gene: TRBJ2-7
v_gene: TRBV28
abundance: NA
d_gene: NA
CDR3nt: TGTGCCACCGGACTCTCTTCGGTGCAGTACTTC
CDR3aa: CATGLSSVQYF

j_gene: TRBJ1-1
v_gene: TRBV11-3
abundance: NA
d_gene: NA
CDR3nt: TGTGCCAGCAGCCTCCTAGGCACTGAAGCTTTCTTT
CDR3aa: CASSLLGTEAFF

j_gene: TRBJ2-1
v_gene: TRBV5-4
abundance: NA
d_gene: TRBD2
CDR3nt: TGTGCCAGCAGCTTTAGCGGGGGGACGAATGAGCAGTTCTTC
CDR3aa: CASSFSGGTNEQFF

j_gene: TRBJ2-3
v_gene: TRBV28
abundance: NA
d_gene: NA
CDR3nt: TGTGCCAGCAGGCTGGGATCTTCTCGCACAGATACGCAGTATTTT
CDR3aa: CASRLGSSRTDTQYF

j_gene: TRBJ2-2
v_gene: TRBV28
abundance: NA
d_gene: NA
CDR3nt: TGTGCCAGCGCCGGGGCTAGCTTCACCGGGGAGCTGTTTTTT
CDR3aa: CASAGASFTGELFF

j_gene: TRBJ2-2
v_gene: TRBV7-2
abundance: NA
d_gene: TRBD2
CDR3nt: TGTGCCAGCAGCTTAGGACTAGCGGGAGCGGCCACCGGGGAGCTGTTTTTT
CDR3aa: CASSLGLAGAATGELFF

j_gene: TRBJ1-3
v_gene: TRBV13
abundance: NA
d_gene: TRBD1
CDR3nt: TGTGCCAGCAGCTTAGGCGGCAGGGGGCTGGACACCATATATTTT
CDR3aa: CASSLGGRGLDTIYF

j_gene: TRBJ2-5
v_gene: TRBV25-1
abundance: NA
d_gene: TRBD1
CDR3nt: TGTGCCAGCAGTGAAGGGACAGAACAAGAGACCCAGTACTTC
CDR3aa: CASSEGTEQETQYF

j_gene: TRBJ1-1
v_gene: TRBV7-9
abundance: NA
d_gene: TRBD1
CDR3nt: TGTGCCAGCAGCAAGCCCACAGGGGGCCAAGCCAACACTGAAGCTTTCTTT
CDR3aa: CASSKPTGGQANTEAFF

j_gene: TRBJ1-3
v_gene: TRBV30
abundance: NA
d_gene: NA
CDR3nt: TGTGCCTGGAGTGTATGGGGACTCCCTTCTGGAAACACCATATATTTT
CDR3aa: CAWSVWGLPSGNTIYF

j_gene: TRBJ2-3
v_gene: TRBV30
abundance: NA
d_gene: NA
CDR3nt: TGTGCCTGGGGTGGGGGGTTCGGGAGCACAGATACGCAGTATTTT
CDR3aa: CAWGGGFGSTDTQYF

j_gene: TRBJ2-1
v_gene: TRBV5-6
abundance: NA
d_gene: NA
CDR3nt: TGTGCCAGCAGCTTGGAGCTGAGGGAATACAGTGAGCAGTTCTTC
CDR3aa: CASSLELREYSEQFF

j_gene: TRBJ1-1
v_gene: TRBV30
abundance: NA
d_gene: NA
CDR3nt: TGTGCCTGGAGTGGCAGGGCTGACACTGAAGCTTTCTTT
CDR3aa: CAWSGRADTEAFF

j_gene: TRBJ2-7
v_gene: TRBV7-9
abundance: once
d_gene: NA
CDR3nt: TGTGCCAGCAGCCACAACCCAGGGACATTTTCCTACGAGCAGTACTTC
CDR3aa: CASSHNPGTFSYEQYF

j_gene: TRBJ2-3
v_gene: TRBV19
abundance: NA
d_gene: NA
CDR3nt: TGTGCCAGTAGTCCGCGGTTAGAGCGGCCCACAGATACGCAGTATTTT
CDR3aa: CASSPRLERPTDTQYF

j_gene: TRBJ2-1
v_gene: TRBV29-1
abundance: NA
d_gene: NA
CDR3nt: TGCAGCGTCCGAGAACCGACTAGATACAATGAGCAGTTCTTC
CDR3aa: CSVREPTRYNEQFF

j_gene: TRBJ1-2
v_gene: TRBV21-1
abundance: NA
d_gene: NA
CDR3nt: TGTGCCAGCAGCAAAGGTGAAGCGGATGGCTACACCTTC
CDR3aa: CASSKGEADGYTF

j_gene: TRBJ2-5
v_gene: TRBV6-6
abundance: NA
d_gene: NA
CDR3nt: TGTGCCAGCAGTCCGGGGCTTCAAGAGACCCAGTACTTC
CDR3aa: CASSPGLQETQYF

j_gene: TRBJ2-1
v_gene: TRBV5-6
abundance: NA
d_gene: TRBD1
CDR3nt: TGTGCCAGCAGCTTGGAGCAGGGGGCTATCAGTGAGCAGTTCTTC
CDR3aa: CASSLEQGAISEQFF

j_gene: TRBJ2-3
v_gene: TRBV29-1
abundance: once
d_gene: NA
CDR3nt: TGCAGCGAAAAGGCCCACACAGATACGCAGTATTTT
CDR3aa: CSEKAHTDTQYF

j_gene: TRBJ2-3
v_gene: TRBV20-1
abundance: NA
d_gene: NA
CDR3nt: TGCAGTGCGATCGGAGATACGCAGTATTTT
CDR3aa: CSAIGDTQYF

j_gene: TRBJ2-2
v_gene: TRBV7-2
abundance: NA
d_gene: NA
CDR3nt: TGTGCCAGCAGCTTCTCTAGCGCCGGGGAGCTGTTTTTT
CDR3aa: CASSFSSAGELFF

j_gene: TRBJ2-1
v_gene: TRBV27
abundance: few
d_gene: NA
CDR3nt: TGTGCCAGCAGTTTCCAGACTGAGTGGGATGAGCAGTTCTTC
CDR3aa: CASSFQTEWDEQFF

j_gene: TRBJ2-1
v_gene: TRBV5-1
abundance: NA
d_gene: NA
CDR3nt: TGCGCCAGCAGCTTGGATTGGAGCGGAAGCTCCTACAATGAGCAGTTCTTC
CDR3aa: CASSLDWSGSSYNEQFF

j_gene: TRBJ2-1
v_gene: TRBV7-8
abundance: NA
d_gene: NA
CDR3nt: TGTGCCAGCAGCTTTAGCGGGACAGATGAGCAGTTCTTC
CDR3aa: CASSFSGTDEQFF

j_gene: TRBJ2-1
v_gene: TRBV5-1
abundance: NA
d_gene: NA
CDR3nt: TGCGCCAGCAGAGAAGACGGGGACGATAGCTCCTACAATGAGCAGTTCTTC
CDR3aa: CASREDGDDSSYNEQFF

j_gene: TRBJ1-2
v_gene: TRBV19
abundance: once
d_gene: NA
CDR3nt: TGTGCCAGTAGTATCGGGCAGGGAGATGGCTACACCTTC
CDR3aa: CASSIGQGDGYTF

j_gene: TRBJ2-2
v_gene: TRBV11-3
abundance: NA
d_gene: NA
CDR3nt: TGTGCCAGCAGCTTAACCCCGGGGCAGGGCACCGGGGAGCTGTTTTTT
CDR3aa: CASSLTPGQGTGELFF

j_gene: TRBJ1-5
v_gene: TRBV18
abundance: few
d_gene: NA
CDR3nt: TGTGCCAGCTCACCACCGGGAGGGAGCAATCAGCCCCAGCATTTT
CDR3aa: CASSPPGGSNQPQHF

j_gene: TRBJ2-3
v_gene: TRBV13
abundance: NA
d_gene: NA
CDR3nt: TGTGCCAGCAGCAACAGGGATAAAGATACGCAGTATTTT
CDR3aa: CASSNRDKDTQYF

j_gene: TRBJ1-1
v_gene: TRBV6-1
abundance: NA
d_gene: NA
CDR3nt: TGTGCCAGCAGTGAAAGATCACTCGAAGCTTTCTTT
CDR3aa: CASSERSLEAFF

j_gene: TRBJ2-7
v_gene: TRBV27
abundance: once
d_gene: NA
CDR3nt: TGTGCCAGCAGGATAACAGGGACCTCTTCCTACGAGCAGTACTTC
CDR3aa: CASRITGTSSYEQYF

j_gene: TRBJ2-1
v_gene: TRBV18
abundance: NA
d_gene: TRBD2
CDR3nt: TGTGCCAGCTCATTATCTAGCGGGAGAAACTACAATGAGCAGTTCTTC
CDR3aa: CASSLSSGRNYNEQFF

j_gene: TRBJ2-1
v_gene: TRBV11-3
abundance: many
d_gene: NA
CDR3nt: TGTGCCAGCAGCGGGGGGTCAAACAATGAGCAGTTCTTC
CDR3aa: CASSGGSNNEQFF

j_gene: TRBJ2-7
v_gene: TRBV2
abundance: NA
d_gene: NA
CDR3nt: TGTGCCAGCAGTGGACAGCTTTACGAGCAGTACTTC
CDR3aa: CASSGQLYEQYF

j_gene: TRBJ1-4
v_gene: TRBV19
abundance: NA
d_gene: NA
CDR3nt: TGTGCCAGTAGTATAGATATTTCGGGGAATGAAAAACTGTTTTTT
CDR3aa: CASSIDISGNEKLFF